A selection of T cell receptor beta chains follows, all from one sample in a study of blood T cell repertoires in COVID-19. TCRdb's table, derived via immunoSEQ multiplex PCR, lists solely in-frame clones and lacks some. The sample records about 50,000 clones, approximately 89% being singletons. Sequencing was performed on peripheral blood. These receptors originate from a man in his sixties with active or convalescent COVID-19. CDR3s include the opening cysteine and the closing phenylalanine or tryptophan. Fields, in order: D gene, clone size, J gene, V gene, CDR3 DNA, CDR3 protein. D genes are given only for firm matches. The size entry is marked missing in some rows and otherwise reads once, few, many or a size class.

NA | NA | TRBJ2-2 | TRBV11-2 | TGTGCCAGCAGGCTCGCGGGGGCGGACACCGGGGAGCTGTTTTTT | CASRLAGADTGELFF
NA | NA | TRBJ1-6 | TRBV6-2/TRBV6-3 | TGTGCCAGCAGTGGGCAGGGTACCAATTCACCCCTCCACTTT | CASSGQGTNSPLHF
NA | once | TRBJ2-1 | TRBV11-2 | TGTGCCAGCAGCCAACAGGGCCATAGCTCCTACAATGAGCAGTTCTTC | CASSQQGHSSYNEQFF
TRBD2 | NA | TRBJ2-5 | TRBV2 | TGTGCCAGCAGTGATTTAGCGGGGCACCAAGAGACCCAGTACTTC | CASSDLAGHQETQYF
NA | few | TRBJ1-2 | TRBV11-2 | TGTGCCAGCCGCTCTTCCAGGGTCGGGTATGGCTACACCTTC | CASRSSRVGYGYTF
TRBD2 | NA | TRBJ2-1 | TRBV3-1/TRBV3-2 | TGTGCCAGCAGCCAATCTTCTAGCGGGGGGGCCTACAATGAGCAGTTCTTC | CASSQSSSGGAYNEQFF
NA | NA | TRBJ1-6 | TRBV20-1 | TGCAGTGCTAGAGGGCCACCCCTCCACTTT | CSARGPPLHF
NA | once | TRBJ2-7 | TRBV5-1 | TGCGCCAGCAACCCCATGGGGCCCCACGGGCGCGAGCAGTACTTC | CASNPMGPHGREQYF
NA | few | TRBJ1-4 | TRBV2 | TGTGCCAGCAGTGAGGGGGACAATTATGAAAAACTGTTTTTT | CASSEGDNYEKLFF
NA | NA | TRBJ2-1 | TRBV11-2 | TGTGCCAGCAGCTTATTGGCTAGCTCTTCCTACAATGAGCAGTTCTTC | CASSLLASSSYNEQFF
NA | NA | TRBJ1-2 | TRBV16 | TGTGCCAGCAGCCAATCACCAGAGGGGGAGTCCTATGGCTACACCTTC | CASSQSPEGESYGYTF
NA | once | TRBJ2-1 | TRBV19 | TGTGCCAGTAGTCTTTATGGTGAGACCTACAATGAGCAGTTCTTC | CASSLYGETYNEQFF
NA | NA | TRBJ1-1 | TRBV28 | TGTGCCAGCAGTCCATGGACAGACTACATGAACACTGAAGCTTTCTTT | CASSPWTDYMNTEAFF
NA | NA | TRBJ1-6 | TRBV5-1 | TGCGCCAGCAGCTTGACAGCCGGCTATAATTCACCCCTCCACTTT | CASSLTAGYNSPLHF
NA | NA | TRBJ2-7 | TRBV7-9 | TGTGCCAGCAGCTTAGACTTCGCGGGGGACAACGAGCAGTACTTC | CASSLDFAGDNEQYF
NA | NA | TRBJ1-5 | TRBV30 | TGTGCCTGGAGTGCAGGGGACAATCAGCCCCAGCATTTT | CAWSAGDNQPQHF
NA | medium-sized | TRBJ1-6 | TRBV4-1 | TGCGCCAGCAGCCAAGATCTAGGGAGGGTAAACTCACCCCTCCACTTT | CASSQDLGRVNSPLHF
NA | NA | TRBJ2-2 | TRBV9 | TGTGCCAGCAGCGCCGGGGGTTTATCCGGGGAGCTGTTTTTT | CASSAGGLSGELFF
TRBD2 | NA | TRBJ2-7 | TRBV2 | TGTGCCAGCAAACCGACTAGCGGGGAATCCTACGAGCAGTACTTC | CASKPTSGESYEQYF
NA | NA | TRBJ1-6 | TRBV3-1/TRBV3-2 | TGTGCCAGCAGACCCCAACAGGGAATAAGACCCCTCCACTTT | CASRPQQGIRPLHF
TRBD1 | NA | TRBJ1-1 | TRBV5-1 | TGCGCCAGCAGCCCTACAGGGGAGAACACTGAAGCTTTCTTT | CASSPTGENTEAFF
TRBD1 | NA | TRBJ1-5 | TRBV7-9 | TGTGCCAGCAGCCTCGACAGGGCTCAGCCCCAGCATTTT | CASSLDRAQPQHF
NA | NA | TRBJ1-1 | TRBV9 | TGTGCCAGCAGCGTATCAGGTAGTCGAAACACTGAAGCTTTCTTT | CASSVSGSRNTEAFF
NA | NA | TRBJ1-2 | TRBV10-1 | TGCGCCAGCAGTAAACAGGGAGCGGATGGCTACACCTTC | CASSKQGADGYTF
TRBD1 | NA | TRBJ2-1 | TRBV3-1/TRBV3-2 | TGTGCCAGCAGCACACCGGGACAGGGATATGAGCAGTTCTTC | CASSTPGQGYEQFF
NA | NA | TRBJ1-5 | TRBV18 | TGTGCCAGCTCACCCCAACAGGGTGGCAATCAGCCCCAGCATTTT | CASSPQQGGNQPQHF
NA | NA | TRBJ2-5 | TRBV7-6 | TGTGCCAGCAGCTTAGGGAACAGGGATTGGGAGACCCAGTACTTC | CASSLGNRDWETQYF
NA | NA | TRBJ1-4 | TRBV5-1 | TGCGCCAGCAGCTTGGAGGGGGAGAATGAAAAACTGTTTTTT | CASSLEGENEKLFF